Below are 13 T cell receptor beta chains sequenced from a single sample in a study of cytomegalovirus exposure and HLA in healthy donors (dated by TCRdb to about 2017). The library was produced with the immunoSEQ multiplex PCR assay. The multiplex PCR relied on a mix of 60 forward primers for TCR Vbeta segments and 13 reverse primers for TCR Jbeta segments. TCRdb's version of the immuneACCESS table is confined to in-frame rearrangements and falls short of the full clone set. An unresolved V gene accounts for under half of the shortfall where checked; the remainder is of unknown origin. The sample table lists 200,000 to 250,000 clones, roughly four fifths of them with a count of one. The ten biggest clones cover 1.2% to 1.5% of the sample. The sequenced sample was PBMCs. These TCRs come from a girl aged 5-17 years in good health and CMV-seronegative.

The gene calls are TRBV6-1 and TRBJ2-5; 9 bases match TRBD2. The CDR3 is made up of 13 amino acids. Unmatched junction bases numbered 8, after V lost 2 bases and J lost 13 bases. Germline lookup yields CDR1 MNHNS and CDR2 SASEGT. The CDR3 region is CASSEWASGEMYF. CDR3 DNA: TGTGCCAGCAGTGAATGGGCTAGCGGGGAAATGTACTTC.

The V and J genes are TRBV28 and TRBJ2-1, with D maybe TRBD2 (5 bases). The germline gives CDR1 MDHEN, CDR2 SYDVKM. V lost 5 bases to trimming and J lost 9 bases, with 23 bases between them. This CDR3 has 16 amino acids. The CDR3 DNA reads as TGTGCCAGCAGTCTTATCGAGCGGAGAGCGCGCGGTGAGCAGTTCTTC. It translates to CASSLIERRARGEQFF.

This chain's CDR3 is CASSRLTRYEQYF. CDR3 DNA: TGTGCCAGCTCGAGATTAACGCGATACGAGCAGTACTTC. This chain connects TRBV27 to TRBJ2-5, with D unresolved. The end of the DNA fits TRBJ2-7 better, so the J call may be wrong. Germline CDR1 reads MNHEY; CDR2 reads SMNVEV (reference sequence). This CDR3 is built from 13 residues.

The chain employs TRBV7-2 and TRBJ2-6, with D maybe TRBD1 (6 bases). This CDR3 region has 18 residues. CDR1 SGHTA and CDR2 FQGNSA come from the germline V gene. V was shortened by 0 bases and J by 0 bases, with 12 bases between the two germline ends. CDR3 sequence (DNA): TGTGCCAGCAGCTTAGCGGACAGTCGTAGCTCTGGGGCCAACGTCCTGACTTTC. It codes for CASSLADSRSSGANVLTF.

V is TRBV28 and J is TRBJ1-5; 9 bases align to TRBD1. This CDR3 is built from 16 residues. Per the germline V gene, CDR1 is MDHEN and CDR2 is SYDVKM. J was trimmed by 3 bases and V by 3 bases; bases with no gene match: 6. In nucleotides, the CDR3 is TGTGCCAGCAGTTTTAGGACAGGGGTTTTCAATCAGCCCCAGCATTTT. Protein product: CASSFRTGVFNQPQHF. The whole variable domain, remainder taken from reference TRBV28 and TRBJ1-5, is DVKVTQSSRYLVKRTGEKVFLECVQDMDHENMFWYRQDPGLGLRLIYFSYDVKMKEKGDIPEGYSVSREKKERFSLILESASTNQTSMYLCASSFRTGVFNQPQHFGDGTRLSIL.

The rearrangement joins TRBV7-8 to TRBJ1-2; TRBD1 matches 9 bases. Trimming at V came to 5 bases and at J to 7 bases, leaving 20 bases not matched to a gene. CDR1 and CDR2 from the germline V gene are SGHVS and FQNEAQ. The CDR3 loop spans 18 amino acids. CDR3 nucleotides: TGTGCCAGCAGCACCAGGACCGGGACAGGGAATTTAGGGTGTGGCTACACCTTC. Encoded protein: CASSTRTGTGNLGCGYTF.

The chain couples TRBV28 to TRBJ2-5, with no clear D. CDR1 is MDHEN and CDR2 is SYDVKM in the germline V gene. V lost 3 bases and J lost 4, with 6 bases in between. The CDR3 is 12 amino acids. The CDR3 region is CASSFPSETQYF. CDR3 bases: TGTGCCAGCAGTTTCCCCTCAGAGACCCAGTACTTC.

The rearrangement uses TRBV6-1 and TRBJ1-1, with TRBD1 identical over 10 bases. CDR1 is MNHNS, CDR2 SASEGT, per germline. V dropped 6 bases and J dropped 4; count of bases not matched to a gene: 8. The CDR3 sequence is 15 residues long. Written as DNA, the CDR3 is TGTGCCAGCAGAGGGACAGGGGTTTGGGGCACTGAAGCTTTCTTT. This gives the protein CASRGTGVWGTEAFF.

The chain employs TRBV30 and TRBJ2-2; no clear D. Germline loops: CDR1 GTSNPN, CDR2 SVGIG (reference sequence). V was clipped by 0 bases and J by 0 bases, with 5 bases between them. There are 14 residues in the CDR3. The CDR3: CAWSVHSNTGELFF. The CDR3 DNA is TGTGCCTGGAGTGTACATTCGAACACCGGGGAGCTGTTTTTT.

There are a few counts of this clone. This sequence joins TRBV6-5 and TRBJ2-2, with 10 bases identical to TRBD1. V lost 5 bases, J lost 3 bases, and 3 bases stayed unmatched. The CDR3 extends over 15 amino acids. Germline assignment: CDR1 MNHEY and CDR2 SVGAGI. CDR3 protein: CASSTGTGDTGELFF. The DNA for the CDR3 is TGTGCCAGCAGTACCGGGACAGGGGACACCGGGGAGCTGTTTTTT.

This chain uses TRBV19 with TRBJ2-2; 9 nucleotides agree with TRBD1. After removal of 2 bases from V and 5 bases from J, the junction contained 15 bases not matched to a gene. The CDR3 has 19 amino acids. Germline lookup yields CDR1 LNHDA and CDR2 SQIVND (reference sequence). CDR3 DNA sequence: TGTGCCAGTAGTATACCCCGTAGGTCGACAGGGGGAGGTACCGGGGAGCTGTTTTTT. This translates into CASSIPRRSTGGGTGELFF.

The chain couples TRBV28 to TRBJ1-6; tentatively, D is TRBD1 (5 bases). The CDR3 extends over 15 amino acids. Germline V gene sequence: CDR1 MDHEN, CDR2 SYDVKM. Trimming pared 5 bases from V and 6 bases from J, leaving 14 bases between. The DNA for the CDR3 is TGTGCCAGCAGTCTAAGACAGCGTGCTAATTCACCCCTCCACTTT. The encoded protein is CASSLRQRANSPLHF.

The V gene is TRBV6-4, the J gene TRBJ2-3; 10 bases line up with TRBD2. The CDR3 contains 15 residues. Germline assignment: CDR1 MRHNA and CDR2 SNTAGT. The junction had 2 bases not matched to a gene; V was cut back by 2 bases and J by 3 bases. The DNA for the CDR3 is TGTGCCAGCAGTGACATGGGACTAGCGACAGATACGCAGTATTTT. Amino acid sequence: CASSDMGLATDTQYF.